This passage covers 20 T cell receptor beta chains from one sample sequenced in a study of cytomegalovirus exposure and HLA in healthy donors. The PCR ran on 60 Vbeta and 13 Jbeta primers. The method was immunoSEQ multiplex PCR; TCRdb's version includes in-frame clones alone and lacks a portion of them. The repertoire consists of 180,000 or so clones, with just under 80% occurring once and the leading ten covering about 2.6%. The sample was PBMCs. The receptors stem from a female donor in good health and CMV-seronegative.

The chain couples TRBV29-1 to TRBJ2-7; possibly TRBD1 for D (5 bases). The V gene lost 3 bases and the J gene lost 4 bases, with 7 bases spanning the gap. Germline assignment: CDR1 SQVTM and CDR2 ANQGSEA. The length of the CDR3 is 11 residues. Here the CDR3 reads CSVDKGYEQYF. DNA of the CDR3: TGCAGCGTTGATAAGGGGTACGAGCAGTACTTC.

The J gene is TRBJ2-5, the V gene TRBV7-2; TRBD2 agrees at 16 bases. Germline V gene data show CDR1 as SGHTA and CDR2 as FQGNSA. V lost 5 bases and J lost 5; bases outside the gene matches: 14. This CDR3 has 19 amino acids. The CDR3 sequence is CASSRLGTSGGAASETQYF. CDR3 nucleotides: TGTGCCAGCAGCCGCCTAGGGACTAGCGGGGGGGCAGCGAGCGAGACCCAGTACTTC.

The gene calls are TRBV4-3 and TRBJ1-5, with D uncertain. Deletions cut 4 bases from V and 6 bases from J, with 10 bases between. Germline CDR1 and CDR2: LGHNA and YSLEER. CDR3 length: 13 amino acids. CDR3 in DNA: TGCGCCAGCAGCCCTCACGCCGGTCAGCCCCAGCATTTT. Its protein product is CASSPHAGQPQHF.

The J gene is TRBJ1-2, the V gene TRBV30, with TRBD1 identical over 9 bases. The V gene's germline CDR1 is GTSNPN and CDR2 SVGIG (reference sequence). The CDR3 is made up of 14 amino acids. V lost 4 bases and J lost 3; bases outside the gene matches: 6. The chain's CDR3 is CAWIPGDRDYGYTF. CDR3 nucleotides: TGTGCCTGGATCCCGGGGGACAGGGACTATGGCTACACCTTC.

The chain carries TRBV6-5 and TRBJ1-1, with D maybe TRBD1 (6 bases). Trimming took 5 bases from V and 3 from J, leaving 13 bases between them. The CDR3 sequence is 14 residues long. CDR1 MNHEY and CDR2 SVGAGI come from the germline V gene. This CDR3 reads CASSRDRIYTEAFF. CDR3 coding DNA: TGTGCCAGCAGTCGAGACAGGATTTACACTGAAGCTTTCTTT.

The V call is TRBV2, the J call TRBJ2-7; 8 bases match TRBD2. This CDR3 region has 12 residues. Germline lookup yields CDR1 SNHLY and CDR2 FYNNEI. Trimming removed 8 bases from V and 4 bases from J; junction bases left unmatched: 4. The CDR3 DNA reads as TGTGCCAGCCGGGAGGGCGGTTACGAGCAGTACTTC. It is translated as CASREGGYEQYF.

The chain joins TRBV4-3 to TRBJ2-3, with 8 bases matching TRBD2. This CDR3 spans 16 amino acids. V lost 4 bases, J lost 1 base, and 7 bases stayed unmatched. The germline V gene encodes CDR1 LGHNA and CDR2 YSLEER. The CDR3 protein is CASSRILAAGTDTQYF. CDR3 nucleotides: TGCGCCAGCAGCCGAATACTAGCGGCTGGCACAGATACGCAGTATTTT.

V usage is TRBV4-1 and J usage is TRBJ1-1; D call uncertain. V was trimmed by 2 bases and J by 1 base, leaving 11 bases between them. From germline, CDR1 is MGHRA and CDR2 YSYEKL. This CDR3 contains 15 residues. In DNA, the CDR3 is TGCGCCAGCAGCCAACCTCGGCGGGGGAACACTGAAGCTTTCTTT. Its protein is CASSQPRRGNTEAFF.

This rearrangement joins TRBV4-1 to TRBJ1-4, with 8 bases lining up with TRBD1. Trimming at V came to 3 bases and at J to 5 bases, leaving 8 bases not matched to a gene. This CDR3 is 16 amino acids long. Per germline, CDR1 MGHRA and CDR2 YSYEKL. The CDR3 bases are TGCGCCAGCAGCCACGACGACAGGGGAAGGAATGAAAAACTGTTTTTT. Encoded protein: CASSHDDRGRNEKLFF.

The chain couples TRBV7-6 to TRBJ2-3; no definite D call. V was clipped by 6 bases and J by 4 bases, with 17 bases between them. Germline V gene sequence: CDR1 SGHVS, CDR2 FNYEAQ. The CDR3 length is 15 residues. The CDR3 loop reads CASSTQRMQADTQYF. The CDR3 nucleotides read TGTGCCAGCAGTACGCAAAGAATGCAGGCAGATACGCAGTATTTT.

CDR3 sequence: CSVSPGGTSEGEQYF. CDR3 DNA sequence: TGCAGCGTTTCTCCCGGGGGGACTAGTGAAGGCGAGCAGTACTTC. V gene TRBV29-1 combines with J gene TRBJ2-7, with 8 bases fitting TRBD2. Losses at the gene ends were 5 bases for V and 6 bases for J; bases not matched to a gene: 15. The CDR3 totals 15 residues. Germline loops: CDR1 SQVTM, CDR2 ANQGSEA.

The gene calls are TRBV11-3 and TRBJ2-1; 10 positions match TRBD2. The CDR3 consists of 15 residues. V lost 5 bases, J lost 5 bases, and 6 bases stayed unmatched. CDR1 is SGHNT, CDR2 YENEEA, per germline. CDR3: CASSVGTSVNNEQFF. The CDR3 DNA reads as TGTGCCAGCAGCGTGGGGACTAGCGTTAACAATGAGCAGTTCTTC.

This clone has a handful of counts. The chain uses TRBV18 and TRBJ1-1; 7 bases map to TRBD1. The ends lost 5 bases at V and 0 bases at J; junction bases unmatched: 6. In germline, CDR1 is KGHSH, CDR2 LQKENI. There are 15 residues in the CDR3. CDR3 DNA: TGTGCCAGCTCAGGACCGGGACAGATGAACACTGAAGCTTTCTTT. Residues: CASSGPGQMNTEAFF. Using reference TRBV18 and TRBJ1-1 for the parts outside the CDR3, the full variable domain is NAGVMQNPRHLVRRRGQEARLRCSPMKGHSHVYWYRQLPEEGLKFMVYLQKENIIDESGMPKERFSAEFPKEGPSILRIQQVVRGDSAAYFCASSGPGQMNTEAFFGQGTRLTVV.

This clone was seen just once. The CDR3, as DNA: TGCGCCAGCGGTAGCGGGGGTCCTACCTACGAGCAGTACTTC. Its translation is CASGSGGPTYEQYF. V gene TRBV5-1 combines with J gene TRBJ2-7; 9 bases agree with TRBD2. This CDR3 is built from 14 residues. J was trimmed by 2 bases and V by 7 bases; bases with no gene match: 7. Per germline, CDR1 SGHRS and CDR2 YFSETQ.

The table lists this clone with a count of one. The J gene is TRBJ2-5, the V gene TRBV19, with TRBD2 identical over 10 bases. Germline assignment: CDR1 LNHDA and CDR2 SQIVND (reference sequence). V dropped 5 bases and J dropped 4; count of bases not matched to a gene: 7. This CDR3 spans 15 amino acids. The CDR3 bases are TGTGCCAGTAGTGCCAGCGGGAGGGCAACAGAGACCCAGTACTTC. The encoded protein is CASSASGRATETQYF.

V gene TRBV28 combines with J gene TRBJ2-1, with 12 bases fitting TRBD2. Germline V gene lookup returns CDR1 MDHEN and CDR2 SYDVKM. V trimming: 5 bases; J trimming: 15 bases; junction bases outside the gene matches: 14. CDR3 length equals 15 residues. The CDR3 DNA is TGTGCCAGCAGTCCTGGTTCTACTAGCGGGAGGATGCCGTTCTTC. Translation gives CASSPGSTSGRMPFF.

The V and J genes are TRBV10-3 and TRBJ2-3; 7 nucleotides align to TRBD2. The length of the CDR3 is 16 residues. V trimming: 10 bases; J trimming: 1 base; junction bases outside the gene matches: 14. CDR1 ENHRY and CDR2 SYGVKD come from the germline V gene. CDR3 loop: CATSPSTSSGTDTQYF. DNA of the CDR3: TGTGCCACCTCCCCCTCGACTAGCTCGGGCACAGATACGCAGTATTTT.

The chain carries TRBV5-4 and TRBJ2-7, with TRBD1 identical over 9 bases. Germline V lookup: CDR1 SGHNT, CDR2 YYREEE (reference sequence). The V segment lost 4 bases and the J segment 1 base; nucleotides outside the gene matches: 6. The CDR3 contains 15 residues. CDR3 region: CASSEWDRVSYEQYF. The CDR3 bases are TGTGCCAGCAGCGAATGGGACAGGGTATCCTACGAGCAGTACTTC.

The chain recombines TRBV7-8 with TRBJ2-7; weak D call: TRBD1 (6 bases). This CDR3 comprises 14 residues. V shed 4 bases and J shed 2 bases, with 12 bases lying between them. Germline V gives CDR1 SGHVS, CDR2 FQNEAQ. CDR3 coding DNA: TGTGCCAGCAGCTCATCGACAGGACCCTACGAGCAGTACTTC. Protein: CASSSSTGPYEQYF.

The rearrangement uses TRBV10-3 and TRBJ2-2, with no clear D. Germline CDR1 ENHRY, CDR2 SYGVKD. Trimming removed 3 bases at V and 5 bases at J, with 13 bases between. The CDR3 is made up of 15 amino acids. CDR3 nucleotide sequence: TGTGCCATCAGTGAAGGCGCAAGAGGAACCGGGGAGCTGTTTTTT. This codes for CAISEGARGTGELFF.